This T cell receptor beta chain stems from a study of T cell responses to AZD1222 COVID-19 vaccine. Whole-study results and caveats: Regions left unmutated in variants are reportedly the target of nearly half of spike-specific TCRs. Spike was spanned by vaccine-associated CD4 TCRs, which were dominant at 160-218 and 743-854. White British people made up most donors, females outnumbered males, and clonal diversity was possibly underestimated.

CDR1 and CDR2 from the germline V gene are SGHNT and YYREEE (reference sequence). CDR3 length equals 15 residues. J was trimmed by 4 bases and V by 0 bases; bases with no gene match: 5. Clones were read by immunoSEQ multiplex PCR, and TCRdb kept only the in-frame ones, dropping some. The sample lists some 120,000 clones, 85% to 95% occurring once. About this clone: The antigen is not known.

This receptor was identified in an adult in good health. Sample: peripheral blood, taken on day 0 of AZD1222 vaccination. V usage is TRBV5-4 and J usage is TRBJ2-5; 8 positions match TRBD2. The CDR3 is CASSLAELAGETQYF. The CDR3, as DNA: TGTGCCAGCAGCTTGGCCGAGCTAGCGGGAGAGACCCAGTACTTC.